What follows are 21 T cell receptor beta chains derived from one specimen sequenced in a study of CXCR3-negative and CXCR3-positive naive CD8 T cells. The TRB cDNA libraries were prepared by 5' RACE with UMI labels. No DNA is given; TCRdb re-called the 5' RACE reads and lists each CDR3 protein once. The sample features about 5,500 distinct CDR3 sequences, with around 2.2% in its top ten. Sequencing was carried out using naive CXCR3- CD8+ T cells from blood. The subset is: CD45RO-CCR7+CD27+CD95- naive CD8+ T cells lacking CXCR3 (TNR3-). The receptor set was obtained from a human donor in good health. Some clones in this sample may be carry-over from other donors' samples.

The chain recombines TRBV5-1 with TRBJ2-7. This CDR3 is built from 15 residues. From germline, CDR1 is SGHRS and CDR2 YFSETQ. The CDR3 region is CASSLGLQDNNEQYF.

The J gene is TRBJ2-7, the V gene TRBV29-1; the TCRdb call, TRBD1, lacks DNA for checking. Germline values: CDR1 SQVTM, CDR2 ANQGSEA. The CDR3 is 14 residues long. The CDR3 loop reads CSVGPGSQRAEQYF.

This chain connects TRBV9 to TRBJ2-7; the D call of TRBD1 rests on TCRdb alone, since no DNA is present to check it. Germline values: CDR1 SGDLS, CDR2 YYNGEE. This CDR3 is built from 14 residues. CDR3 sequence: CASSLTGVNYEQYF.

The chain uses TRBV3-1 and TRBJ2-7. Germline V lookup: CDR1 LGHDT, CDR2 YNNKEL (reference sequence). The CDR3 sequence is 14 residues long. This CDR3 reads CASSHRRRTYEQYF.

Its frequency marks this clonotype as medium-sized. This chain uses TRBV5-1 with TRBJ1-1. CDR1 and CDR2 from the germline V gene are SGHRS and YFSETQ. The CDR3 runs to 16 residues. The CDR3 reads CASSPFDRGLNTEAFF.

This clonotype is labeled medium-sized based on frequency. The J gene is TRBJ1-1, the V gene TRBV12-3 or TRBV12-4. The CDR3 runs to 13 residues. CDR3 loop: CASVGFLNTEAFF.

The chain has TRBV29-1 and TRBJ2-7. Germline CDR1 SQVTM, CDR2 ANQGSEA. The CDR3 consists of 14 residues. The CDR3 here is CSVEEPTSSYEQYF.

The CDR3 protein is CASSAKGHTSGANVLTF. This chain links TRBV21-1 with TRBJ2-6; TCRdb's D call, TRBD1, is unchecked because there is no DNA. TRBV21-1 is shown as a pseudogene. CDR3 length: 17 amino acids.

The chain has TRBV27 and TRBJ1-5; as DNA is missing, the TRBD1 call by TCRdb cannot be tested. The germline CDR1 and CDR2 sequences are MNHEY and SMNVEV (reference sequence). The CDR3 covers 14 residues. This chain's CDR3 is CASSPTGLNQPQHF.

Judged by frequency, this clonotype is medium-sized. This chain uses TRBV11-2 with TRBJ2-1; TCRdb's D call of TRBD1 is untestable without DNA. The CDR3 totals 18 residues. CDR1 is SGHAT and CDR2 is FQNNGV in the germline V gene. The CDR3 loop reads CASSPQGQLEIEHNEQFF.

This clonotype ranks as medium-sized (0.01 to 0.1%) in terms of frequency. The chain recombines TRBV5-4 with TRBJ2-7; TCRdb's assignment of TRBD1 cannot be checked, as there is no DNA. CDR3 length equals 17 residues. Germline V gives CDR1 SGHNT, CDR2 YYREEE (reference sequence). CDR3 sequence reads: CASAPEGGGSPFYEQYF.

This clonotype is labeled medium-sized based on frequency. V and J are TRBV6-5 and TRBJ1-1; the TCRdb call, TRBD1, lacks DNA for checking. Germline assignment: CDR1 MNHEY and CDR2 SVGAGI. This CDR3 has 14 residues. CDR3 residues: CASSYGPEEIEAFF.

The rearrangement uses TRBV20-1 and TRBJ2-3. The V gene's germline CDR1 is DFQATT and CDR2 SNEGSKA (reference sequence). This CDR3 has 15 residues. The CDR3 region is CSARDSEKFPDTQYF.

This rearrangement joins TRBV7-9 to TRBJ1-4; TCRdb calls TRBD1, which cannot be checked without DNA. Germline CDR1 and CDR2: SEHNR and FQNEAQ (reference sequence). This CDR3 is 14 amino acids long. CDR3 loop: CASSTTGVGEKLFF.

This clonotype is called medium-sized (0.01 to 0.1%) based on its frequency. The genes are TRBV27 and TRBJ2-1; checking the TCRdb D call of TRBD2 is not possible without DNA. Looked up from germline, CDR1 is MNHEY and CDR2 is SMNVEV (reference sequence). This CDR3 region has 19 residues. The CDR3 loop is CASNPTSGLAGGSYNEQFF.

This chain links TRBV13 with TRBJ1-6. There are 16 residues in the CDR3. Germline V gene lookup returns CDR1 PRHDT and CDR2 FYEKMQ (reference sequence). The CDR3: CASSPPSSPPNSPLHF. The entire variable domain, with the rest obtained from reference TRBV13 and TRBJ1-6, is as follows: AAGVIQSPRHLIKEKRETATLKCYPIPRHDTVYWYQQGPGQDPQFLISFYEKMQSDKGSIPDRFSAQQFSDYHSELNMSSLELGDSALYFCASSPPSSPPNSPLHFGNGTRLTVT.

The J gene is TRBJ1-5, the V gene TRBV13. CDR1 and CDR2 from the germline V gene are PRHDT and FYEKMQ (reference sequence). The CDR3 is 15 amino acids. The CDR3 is CASSLGWQGNQPQHF.

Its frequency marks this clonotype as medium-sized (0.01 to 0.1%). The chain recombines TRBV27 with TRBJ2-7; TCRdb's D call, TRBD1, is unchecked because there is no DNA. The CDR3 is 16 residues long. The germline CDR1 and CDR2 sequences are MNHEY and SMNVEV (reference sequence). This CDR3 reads CASSLSFRVVNGEQYF.

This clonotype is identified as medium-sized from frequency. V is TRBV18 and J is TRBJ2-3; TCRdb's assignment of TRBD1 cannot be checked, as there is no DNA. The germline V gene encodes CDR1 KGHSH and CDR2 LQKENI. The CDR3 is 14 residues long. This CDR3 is CASSPKGGTDTQYF. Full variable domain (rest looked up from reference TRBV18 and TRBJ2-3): NAGVMQNPRHLVRRRGQEARLRCSPMKGHSHVYWYRQLPEEGLKFMVYLQKENIIDESGMPKERFSAEFPKEGPSILRIQQVVRGDSAAYFCASSPKGGTDTQYFGPGTRLTVL.

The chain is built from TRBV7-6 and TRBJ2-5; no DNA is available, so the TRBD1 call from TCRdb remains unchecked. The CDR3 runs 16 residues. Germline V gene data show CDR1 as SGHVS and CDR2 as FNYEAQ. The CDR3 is CASQSGGDRTQETQYF.

The CDR3 protein is CASSKSDLANQPQHF. The V and J genes are TRBV21-1 and TRBJ1-5. TRBV21-1 corresponds to a pseudogene. The CDR3 runs to 15 residues.